This T cell receptor (beta chain) was found in a study of human T cells and chemical hapten exposure. Overall study: Upper inner arm skin measuring 2 cm by 2 cm received 2% DPC for sensitization.

TCRdb ran MiXCR on the RACE reads and lists one entry per CDR3 protein. The sample holds under 100,000 distinct CDR3 sequences, roughly a tenth seen once. Germline V gene sequence: CDR1 MNHEY, CDR2 SVGEGT. V lost 5 bases, J lost 2 bases, and 9 bases lay in between. The CDR3 runs to 13 residues. This clonotype was counted many times. Noted time point: patch test 2, 6 weeks after DPC sensitization. Specified treatment: therapeutic diphenylcyclopropenone sensitization with weekly scalp DPC. This clonotype originated in a woman aged 25-40 years with alopecia areata. Some clones in this sample may be carry-over from other donors' samples. The sample was whole blood, taken in connection with sensitization to the hapten diphenylcyclopropenone (DPC). The chain links TRBV6-2 or TRBV6-3 to TRBJ1-1; the D is unclear. CDR3 DNA: TGTGCCAGCAGTCAGGAGTTCAACACTGAAGCTTTCTTT. Its protein is CASSQEFNTEAFF.